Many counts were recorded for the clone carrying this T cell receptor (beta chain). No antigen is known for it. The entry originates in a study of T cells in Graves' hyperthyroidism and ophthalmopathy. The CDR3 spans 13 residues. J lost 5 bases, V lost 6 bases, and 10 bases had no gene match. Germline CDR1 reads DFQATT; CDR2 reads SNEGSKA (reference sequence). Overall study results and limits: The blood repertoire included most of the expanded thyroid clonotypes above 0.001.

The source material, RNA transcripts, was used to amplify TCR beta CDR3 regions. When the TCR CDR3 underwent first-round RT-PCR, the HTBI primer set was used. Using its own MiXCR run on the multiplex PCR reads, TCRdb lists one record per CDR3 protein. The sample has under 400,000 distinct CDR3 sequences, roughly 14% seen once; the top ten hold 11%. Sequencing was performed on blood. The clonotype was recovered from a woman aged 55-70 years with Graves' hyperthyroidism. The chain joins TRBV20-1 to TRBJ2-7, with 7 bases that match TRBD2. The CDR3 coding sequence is TGCAGTGCCCCATTGGGGGGAGGGAACGAGCAGTACTTC. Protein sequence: CSAPLGGGNEQYF.